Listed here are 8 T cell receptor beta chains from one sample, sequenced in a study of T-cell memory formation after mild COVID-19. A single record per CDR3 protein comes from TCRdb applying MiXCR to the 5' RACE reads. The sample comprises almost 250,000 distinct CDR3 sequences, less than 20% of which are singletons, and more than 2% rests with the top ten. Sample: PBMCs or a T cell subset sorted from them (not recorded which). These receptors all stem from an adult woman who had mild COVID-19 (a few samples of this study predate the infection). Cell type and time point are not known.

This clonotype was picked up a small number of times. The CDR3 DNA follows: TGTGCCAGCAGCTTGGGAGCGGGGGGGCGGCAAAACATTCAGTACTTC. The encoded protein is CASSLGAGGRQNIQYF. The chain links TRBV7-3 to TRBJ2-4, with 10 bases identical to TRBD2. J gave up 5 bases and V 3 bases, and 7 bases lay outside the gene matches. Per the germline V gene, CDR1 is SGHTA and CDR2 is FQGTGA. This CDR3 region has 16 residues.

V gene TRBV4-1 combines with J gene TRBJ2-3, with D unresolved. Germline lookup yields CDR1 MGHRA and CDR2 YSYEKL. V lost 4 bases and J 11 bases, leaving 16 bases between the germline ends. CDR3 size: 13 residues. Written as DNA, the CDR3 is TGCGCCAGCAGCCCGCGACACCCCTTGAGGCAGTATTTT. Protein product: CASSPRHPLRQYF.

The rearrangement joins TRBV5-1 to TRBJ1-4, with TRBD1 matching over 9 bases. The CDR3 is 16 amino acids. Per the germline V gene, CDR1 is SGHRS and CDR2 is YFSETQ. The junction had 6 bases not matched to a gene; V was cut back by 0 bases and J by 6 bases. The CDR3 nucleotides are TGCGCCAGCAGCTTGGGAATGCGGACAGGGGATGAAAAACTGTTTTTT. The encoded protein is CASSLGMRTGDEKLFF.

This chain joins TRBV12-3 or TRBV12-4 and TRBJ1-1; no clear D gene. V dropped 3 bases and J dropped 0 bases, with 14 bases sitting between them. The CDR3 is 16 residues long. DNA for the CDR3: TGTGCCAGCAGTTTTCAGATCCAGGTTATGAACACTGAAGCTTTCTTT. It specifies CASSFQIQVMNTEAFF.

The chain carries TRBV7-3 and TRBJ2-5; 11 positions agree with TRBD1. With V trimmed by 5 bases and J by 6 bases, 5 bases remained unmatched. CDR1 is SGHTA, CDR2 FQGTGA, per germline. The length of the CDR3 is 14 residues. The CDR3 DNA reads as TGTGCCAGCAGCCCGGGGACAGGGGGGAAGACCCAGTACTTC. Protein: CASSPGTGGKTQYF.

CDR3 loop: CATSATQETQYF. The CDR3 DNA reads as TGTGCCACCAGCGCGACGCAAGAGACCCAGTACTTC. The rearrangement joins TRBV24-1 to TRBJ2-5, with unresolved D. This CDR3 has 12 residues. The V gene's germline CDR1 is KGHDR and CDR2 SFDVKD. Between the trimmed V and J ends, which lost 7 bases and 2 bases, there was a span of 7 bases.

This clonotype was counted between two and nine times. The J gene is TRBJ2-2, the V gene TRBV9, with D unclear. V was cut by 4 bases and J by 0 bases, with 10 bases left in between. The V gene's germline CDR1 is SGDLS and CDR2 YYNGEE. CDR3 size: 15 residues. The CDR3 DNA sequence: TGTGCCAGCAGCCCACTGGTAGCGAACACCGGGGAGCTGTTTTTT. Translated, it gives CASSPLVANTGELFF. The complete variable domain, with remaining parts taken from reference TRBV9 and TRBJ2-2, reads DSGVTQTPKHLITATGQRVTLRCSPRSGDLSVYWYQQSLDQGLQFLIQYYNGEERAKGNILERFSAQQFPDLHSELNLSSLELGDSALYFCASSPLVANTGELFFGEGSRLTVL.

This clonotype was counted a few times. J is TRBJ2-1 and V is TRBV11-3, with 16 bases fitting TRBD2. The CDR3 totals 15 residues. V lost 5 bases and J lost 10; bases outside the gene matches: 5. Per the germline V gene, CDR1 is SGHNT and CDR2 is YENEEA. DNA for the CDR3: TGTGCCAGCAGCCGCGGGACTAGCGGGAGGGCCGAGCAGTTCTTC. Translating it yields CASSRGTSGRAEQFF.